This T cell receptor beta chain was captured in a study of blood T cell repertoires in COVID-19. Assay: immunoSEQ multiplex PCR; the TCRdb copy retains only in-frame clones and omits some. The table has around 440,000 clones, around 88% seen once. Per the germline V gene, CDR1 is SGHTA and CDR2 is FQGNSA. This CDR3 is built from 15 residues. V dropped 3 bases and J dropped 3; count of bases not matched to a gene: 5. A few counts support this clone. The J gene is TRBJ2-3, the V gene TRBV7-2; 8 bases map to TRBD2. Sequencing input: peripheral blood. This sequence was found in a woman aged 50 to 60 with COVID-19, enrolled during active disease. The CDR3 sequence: CASSFPSGGTDTQYF. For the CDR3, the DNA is TGTGCCAGCAGCTTCCCGAGCGGGGGTACAGATACGCAGTATTTT.